These T cell receptor beta chains were read from a single sample in a study of technical replicates of blood from a handful of donors. Sequenced by immunoSEQ multiplex PCR; TCRdb stores in-frame clones only, minus some. The table shows 79,000 or so clones, with around 92% occurring only once. Sequences were obtained from T cells isolated from PBMCs. The receptors were gathered from a human donor in good health. Each CDR3 is given with its conserved first and last residue. A D gene is named only where the DNA matches it firmly. Size values are once, few and many counts, or a class for expanded clones, and some rows have none.

DNA	CDR3	J	size	D	V
TGCAGCGTTGGACAGGGGGCCTCCTACGAGCAGTACTTC	CSVGQGASYEQYF	TRBJ2-7	-	TRBD1	TRBV29-1
TGTGCCAGTAGCCCGGGACAGGGGAACTACGAGCAGTACTTC	CASSPGQGNYEQYF	TRBJ2-7	-	TRBD1	TRBV19
TGCAGCGTTCCCGGGACAGGGGGGAGGAGGGGCTACACCTTC	CSVPGTGGRRGYTF	TRBJ1-2	once	TRBD1	TRBV29-1
TGCGCCAGCAGCTGGGGGACAGCCTTTTCCGACTATGGCTACACCTTC	CASSWGTAFSDYGYTF	TRBJ1-2	-	TRBD1	TRBV5-1
TGCGCCAGCAGCCAAGTAATTCGGGAGCTAACCGGGGAGCTGTTTTTT	CASSQVIRELTGELFF	TRBJ2-2	-	-	TRBV4-1
TGTGCCAGCAGCCCTGGGACAGGGTTCGAGCAGTACTTC	CASSPGTGFEQYF	TRBJ2-7	-	TRBD1	TRBV27
TGTGCCAGCAGGTCACTAGCGGCCTCCTACGAGCAGTACTTC	CASRSLAASYEQYF	TRBJ2-7	-	TRBD2	TRBV2
TGCAGCGCAACCGTTACAGGGGGCACCGGGGAGCTGTTTTTT	CSATVTGGTGELFF	TRBJ2-2	-	TRBD1	TRBV29-1
TGCGCCAGCAGTGCAGACACAAGGGAAAAACTGTTTTTT	CASSADTREKLFF	TRBJ1-4	-	-	TRBV10-2
TGTGCCAGCAGCTTTACAGGGCGGGCTTTCTTT	CASSFTGRAFF	TRBJ1-1	once	-	TRBV7-2
TGTGCCAGCAGCTTACGATCTAGCGGTTACAATGAGCAGTTCTTC	CASSLRSSGYNEQFF	TRBJ2-1	-	TRBD2	TRBV7-9
TGTGCCAGCAGCTCACCCGGCAGGGGTACTAGCGGCTCCTACGAGCAGTACTTC	CASSSPGRGTSGSYEQYF	TRBJ2-7	-	TRBD2	TRBV11-3
TGTGCCAGTAGTATCGGAGGAGGGGAAGGGATCTACGAGCAGTACTTC	CASSIGGGEGIYEQYF	TRBJ2-7	-	-	TRBV19
TGCGCCAGCAGTGAGGGGGGACACCAGATTTCCTACGAGCAGTACTTC	CASSEGGHQISYEQYF	TRBJ2-7	-	-	TRBV10-2
TGTGCCAGCAGCGCCCTGACAGGGGCCCTAAATAGCAATCAGCCCCAGCATTTT	CASSALTGALNSNQPQHF	TRBJ1-5	-	TRBD1	TRBV11-2
TGTGCCATCAGCCGGGACTACAACAATGAGCAGTTCTTC	CAISRDYNNEQFF	TRBJ2-1	-	TRBD2	TRBV10-3
TGTGCCAGCAGCTTTTATGGGGGCGGCACCGGGGAGCTGTTTTTT	CASSFYGGGTGELFF	TRBJ2-2	-	-	TRBV7-3
TGTGCCTGCGAGGGGGGGCCTGGAAACACCATATATTTT	CACEGGPGNTIYF	TRBJ1-3	-	-	TRBV19
TGTGCCAGCCGAAGGACAGGAGCTAACTATGGCTACACCTTC	CASRRTGANYGYTF	TRBJ1-2	-	TRBD1	TRBV6-5
TGCGCCAGCAGCCAATACCACAGGCGGGAGAGATCCTACAATGAGCAGTTCTTC	CASSQYHRRERSYNEQFF	TRBJ2-1	-	TRBD2	TRBV4-1
TGTGCCAGCAGGCTTACAGGGGGCGCATACTACGAGCAGTACTTC	CASRLTGGAYYEQYF	TRBJ2-7	once	TRBD1	TRBV28
TGTGCCAGCAGACGACAGGGGGCCGCTGGAAACACCATATATTTT	CASRRQGAAGNTIYF	TRBJ1-3	once	TRBD1	TRBV28
TGTGCCAGCACAAAGACAGGGGTAGATGAAAAACTGTTTTTT	CASTKTGVDEKLFF	TRBJ1-4	few	TRBD1	TRBV9
TGTGCCAGCAGCTTGGGAGCGGGAGTCACAGATACGCAGTATTTT	CASSLGAGVTDTQYF	TRBJ2-3	-	TRBD2	TRBV7-3
TGTGCCAGCAGTTGGACAGGGGGCGATCAGTCGCAGTACTTC	CASSWTGGDQSQYF	TRBJ2-7	-	TRBD1	TRBV28
TGTGCCAGCAGTATCATGGGGGCGTACGATGGCTACACCTTC	CASSIMGAYDGYTF	TRBJ1-2	-	-	TRBV28
TGCGCCAGCAGTGAGGGGTCTAGCGGGACGTATGAGCAGTTCTTC	CASSEGSSGTYEQFF	TRBJ2-1	-	TRBD2	TRBV10-2
TGCGCCAGCAGTGAGAGCGGGGATAGCACAGATACGCAGTATTTT	CASSESGDSTDTQYF	TRBJ2-3	-	TRBD2	TRBV10-1
TGTGCCACCCCGCCCTATGACTTACTAACTTATTATCAAGAGACCCAGTACTTC	CATPPYDLLTYYQETQYF	TRBJ2-5	-	-	TRBV7-8
TGTGCCAGCAGTTTTCGGGAGTTAGAGCAGTACTTC	CASSFRELEQYF	TRBJ2-7	-	-	TRBV28
TGTGCCAGCAGTTCCCAAGCAACAGGGGGGGAGACCCAGTACTTC	CASSSQATGGETQYF	TRBJ2-5	-	TRBD1	TRBV6-5
TGTGCCAGCAGTGCCGGGAGAGGTCTTAACAATGAGCAGTTCTTC	CASSAGRGLNNEQFF	TRBJ2-1	-	-	TRBV2
TGTGCCAGCAGTTTTGCAAGCGGGACTTACGAGCAGTACTTC	CASSFASGTYEQYF	TRBJ2-7	once	TRBD2	TRBV27
TGTGCCAGCAGCGTGAACCTAAACGGGACAGGGACCTACAATGAGCAGTTCTTC	CASSVNLNGTGTYNEQFF	TRBJ2-1	-	TRBD1	TRBV9
TGTGCCAGCAGCCCCCGACAGGGAAGGAACACTGAAGCTTTCTTT	CASSPRQGRNTEAFF	TRBJ1-1	-	TRBD1	TRBV9
TGTGCCAGCAGCTTAGAGTACACAGGGAACACAGATACGCAGTATTTT	CASSLEYTGNTDTQYF	TRBJ2-3	-	-	TRBV7-9
TGTGCCAGCAGCTTAAGGACAGGGTCCAATCAGCCCCAGCATTTT	CASSLRTGSNQPQHF	TRBJ1-5	-	TRBD1	TRBV7-2
TGTGCCCACGGGCAGGGAGGATATGGCTACACCTTC	CAHGQGGYGYTF	TRBJ1-2	-	-	TRBV2
TGTGCCAGCACCGAACCGGACAGGGGTAGGGAGACCCAGTACTTC	CASTEPDRGRETQYF	TRBJ2-5	-	TRBD1	TRBV11-2
TGTGCCAGCAGGCGGGACTACGAGCAGTACTTC	CASRRDYEQYF	TRBJ2-7	-	-	TRBV28
TGTGCCAGTAGTATTAGTTCGCTGAAATACGAGCAGTACTTC	CASSISSLKYEQYF	TRBJ2-7	-	-	TRBV19